These 9 T cell receptor beta chains came from one sample sequenced in a study of T cell repertoires in cytomegalovirus infection. TCRdb passed the reads through MiXCR, listing each CDR3 protein once. This sample has 900,000 to 950,000 distinct CDR3 sequences, with around 30% found just once. These TCRs are of unknown antigen specificity. The source material was cultured CD8+ T cells from PBMCs, sampled from culture after CMV antigen stimulation. The receptor source for this set is a human donor in good health (CMV status not recorded). Some clones in this sample may be carry-over from other donors' samples.

This clonotype was observed a handful of times. This sequence joins TRBV28 and TRBJ2-1; 11 nucleotides agree with TRBD2. CDR1 and CDR2 (germline): MDHEN, SYDVKM. V lost 2 bases to trimming and J lost 0 bases; unmatched junction nucleotides: 9. This CDR3 has 19 residues. CDR3 sequence: CASSLALGLAETSYNEQFF. CDR3 nucleotide sequence: TGTGCCAGCAGTTTAGCGCTGGGACTAGCGGAGACCTCCTACAATGAGCAGTTCTTC.

The chain has TRBV29-1 and TRBJ1-2, with 7 bases lining up with TRBD1. Trimming removed 0 bases from V and 2 bases from J; junction bases left unmatched: 3. CDR3 length: 14 residues. Germline lookup yields CDR1 SQVTM and CDR2 ANQGSEA. The CDR3 sequence: CSVEEETGNYGYTF. DNA of the CDR3: TGCAGCGTTGAAGAAGAGACAGGGAACTATGGCTACACCTTC. Full variable domain (remainder filled in from reference TRBV29-1 and TRBJ1-2): SAVISQKPSRDICQRGTSLTIQCQVDSQVTMMFWYRQQPGQSLTLIATANQGSEATYESGFVIDKFPISRPNLTFSTLTVSNMSPEDSSIYLCSVEEETGNYGYTFGSGTRLTVV.

This chain links TRBV9 with TRBJ2-3; D remains unclear. CDR1 and CDR2 (germline): SGDLS, YYNGEE. The CDR3 is made up of 14 amino acids. V was pared by 4 bases and J by 0 bases, with 9 bases between. In DNA, the CDR3 is TGTGCCAGCAGCCCCCACCCTAGCACAGATACGCAGTATTTT. It encodes CASSPHPSTDTQYF.

This clonotype was seen repeatedly, ten times or more. The chain carries TRBV7-8 and TRBJ1-3, with D possibly being TRBD1 (6 bases). This CDR3 region has 14 residues. The germline V gene has CDR1 SGHVS and CDR2 FQNEAQ. V dropped 5 bases and J dropped 3 bases, with 11 bases sitting between them. The CDR3 is CASSITGSGNTIYF. CDR3 bases: TGTGCCAGCAGCATAACAGGGAGTGGAAACACCATATATTTT.

This chain uses TRBV6-1 with TRBJ2-7; D is unresolved. Germline values: CDR1 MNHNS, CDR2 SASEGT. V shed 3 bases and J shed 1 base, with 7 bases lying between them. The CDR3 totals 13 residues. The CDR3 is CASSEAASYEQYF. The CDR3 bases are TGTGCCAGCAGTGAGGCCGCTTCCTACGAGCAGTACTTC.

Worth noting for this clonotype: One junction end does not reproduce the germline sequence, and a read error may be involved. In DNA, the CDR3 is TGCGGTGCTATTACGGAACAGGCAGCTGGGGCCAACGTCCTGACTTTC. Protein sequence: CGAITEQAAGANVLTF. V is TRBV20-1 and J is TRBJ2-6; possibly TRBD1 for D (5 bases). The CDR3 sequence is 16 residues long. The V gene's germline CDR1 is DFQATT and CDR2 SNEGSKA (reference sequence).

The chain combines TRBV4-1 with TRBJ1-1; 8 positions agree with TRBD1. CDR1 is MGHRA and CDR2 is YSYEKL in the germline V gene. The CDR3 spans 16 residues. With 1 base clipped from V and 4 bases from J, the junction kept 8 bases outside the gene matches. The CDR3 spells CASSQVTGGGGTEAFF. In nucleotides, the CDR3 is TGCGCCAGCAGCCAAGTTACAGGGGGAGGGGGCACTGAAGCTTTCTTT.

This clonotype was observed a few times. This chain uses TRBV11-2 with TRBJ2-5, with D unclear. Germline V gene data show CDR1 as SGHAT and CDR2 as FQNNGV. This CDR3 region has 15 residues. V dropped 5 bases and J dropped 5 bases, with 18 bases sitting between them. CDR3 sequence reads: CASSRTLGSGETQYF. The CDR3 coding sequence is TGTGCCAGCAGCCGAACTCTGGGGTCTGGGGAGACCCAGTACTTC.

The chain employs TRBV20-1 and TRBJ1-1; D remains ambiguous. CDR3 length: 14 residues. CDR1 is DFQATT and CDR2 is SNEGSKA in the germline V gene (reference sequence). The V gene lost 0 bases and the J gene lost 0 bases, with 8 bases spanning the gap. The CDR3 DNA follows: TGCAGTGCTAGAGATCTGGCGATGAACACTGAAGCTTTCTTT. This translates into CSARDLAMNTEAFF.